This T cell receptor beta chain comes out of a study of cytomegalovirus exposure and HLA in healthy donors. Overall study context: HLA-typed donors were the source of about 85 million unique TCRs, which an early data release held.

General study results and limits: With further analysis later on, most CMV-associated TCR beta chains appeared HLA-restricted. The study recorded around 160 TCR beta chains that were cytomegalovirus-associated. Later analysis suggested links between common viral pathogens and several top significant clusters.

This CDR3 comprises 13 residues. The germline CDR1 and CDR2 sequences are SEHNR and FQNEAQ (reference sequence). Trimming cost V 7 bases and J 1 base, with 10 bases left between them. PCR amplification relied on 60 Vbeta primers (plus 13 Jbeta primers). Here immunoSEQ multiplex PCR was the method, and the copy in TCRdb shows in-frame clones only, minus some. Here the sample spans more than 85,000 clones, approximately 70% being singletons. The sample holds a few counts of this clone. The antigen is undetermined. Other nucleotide sequences in the sample specify the same CDR3. Material for sequencing was PBMCs. This clonotype originated in a woman in her forties or fifties in good health and CMV-seropositive. The chain recombines TRBV7-9 with TRBJ1-1, with D tentatively TRBD1 (6 bases). The CDR3 loop reads CASTRTENTEAFF. The CDR3 DNA reads TGTGCCAGCACCCGGACAGAGAACACTGAAGCTTTCTTT.